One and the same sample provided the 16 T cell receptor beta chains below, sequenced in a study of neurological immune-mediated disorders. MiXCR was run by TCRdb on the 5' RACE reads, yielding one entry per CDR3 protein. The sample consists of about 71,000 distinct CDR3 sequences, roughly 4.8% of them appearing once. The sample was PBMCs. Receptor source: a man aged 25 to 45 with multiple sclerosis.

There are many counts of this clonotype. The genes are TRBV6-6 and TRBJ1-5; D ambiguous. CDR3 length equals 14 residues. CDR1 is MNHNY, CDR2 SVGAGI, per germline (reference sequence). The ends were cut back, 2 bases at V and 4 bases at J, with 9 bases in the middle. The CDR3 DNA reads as TGTGCCAGCAGTTACCCCGGATTTAATCAGCCCCAGCATTTT. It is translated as CASSYPGFNQPQHF.

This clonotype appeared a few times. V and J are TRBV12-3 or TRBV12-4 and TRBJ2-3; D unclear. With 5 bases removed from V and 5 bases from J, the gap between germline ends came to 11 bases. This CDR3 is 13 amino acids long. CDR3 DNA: TGTGCCAGCAGTCTAGACATGCAAGATACGCAGTATTTT. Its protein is CASSLDMQDTQYF.

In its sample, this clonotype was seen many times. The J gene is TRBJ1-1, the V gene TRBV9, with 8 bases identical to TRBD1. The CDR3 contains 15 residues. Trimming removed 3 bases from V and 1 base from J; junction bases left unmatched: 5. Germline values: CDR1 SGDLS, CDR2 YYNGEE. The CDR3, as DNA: TGTGCCAGCAGCGCCGGGGACAGGTGGAACACTGAAGCTTTCTTT. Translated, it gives CASSAGDRWNTEAFF.

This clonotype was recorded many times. CDR3 nucleotides: TGCGCCAGCAGCCAAGGACTAGCGGTCCAAGACAATGAGCAGTTCTTC. It specifies CASSQGLAVQDNEQFF. J is TRBJ2-1 and V is TRBV4-1, with 9 bases fitting TRBD2. This CDR3 region has 16 residues. The germline V gene encodes CDR1 MGHRA and CDR2 YSYEKL. The trim removed 1 base at V and 5 bases at J, leaving 6 bases unmatched.

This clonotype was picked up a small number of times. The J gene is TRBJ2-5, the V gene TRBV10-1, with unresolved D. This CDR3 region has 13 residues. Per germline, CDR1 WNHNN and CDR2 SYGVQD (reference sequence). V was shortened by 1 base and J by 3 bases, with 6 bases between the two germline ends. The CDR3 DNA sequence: TGCGCCAGCAGTGAGTTGGGGAAAGAGACCCAGTACTTC. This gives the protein CASSELGKETQYF.

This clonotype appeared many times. The CDR3 nucleotides are TGTGCCACCAGCAGAGGTCCGGTTGGGGTATATGGCTACACCTTC. Its translation: CATSRGPVGVYGYTF. The rearrangement uses TRBV15 and TRBJ1-2, with no clear D. Trimming stripped 1 base from V and 5 bases from J, with 14 bases between. Germline V gives CDR1 LNHNV, CDR2 YYDKDF (reference sequence). This CDR3 has 15 amino acids.

The CDR3 region is CASTLTYGNTIYF. The CDR3 nucleotides read TGTGCCAGCACCTTAACGTACGGAAACACCATATATTTT. The chain links TRBV12-3 or TRBV12-4 to TRBJ1-3; D is uncertain. The CDR3 is made up of 13 amino acids. The germline V and J ends were trimmed by 7 bases and 4 bases, with 11 bases remaining between them.

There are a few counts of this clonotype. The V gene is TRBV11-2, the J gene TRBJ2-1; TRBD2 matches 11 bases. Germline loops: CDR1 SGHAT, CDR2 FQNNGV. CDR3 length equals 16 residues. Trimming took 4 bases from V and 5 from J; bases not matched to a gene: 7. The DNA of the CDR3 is TGTGCCAGCAGCTACCTAGCGGGGGGTTTTAACAATGAGCAGTTCTTC. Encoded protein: CASSYLAGGFNNEQFF.

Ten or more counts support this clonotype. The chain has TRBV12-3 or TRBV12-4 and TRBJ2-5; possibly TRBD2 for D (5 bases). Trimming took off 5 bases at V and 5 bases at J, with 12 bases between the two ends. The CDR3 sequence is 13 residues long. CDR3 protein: CASSPTGLETQYF. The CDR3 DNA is TGTGCCAGCAGTCCCACCGGACTGGAGACCCAGTACTTC.

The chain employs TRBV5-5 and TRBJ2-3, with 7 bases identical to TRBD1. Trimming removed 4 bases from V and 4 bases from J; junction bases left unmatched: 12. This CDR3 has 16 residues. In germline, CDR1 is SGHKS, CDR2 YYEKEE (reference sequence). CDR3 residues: CASSQRPTGVADTQYF. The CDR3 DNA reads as TGTGCCAGCAGCCAACGACCAACAGGGGTGGCAGATACGCAGTATTTT.

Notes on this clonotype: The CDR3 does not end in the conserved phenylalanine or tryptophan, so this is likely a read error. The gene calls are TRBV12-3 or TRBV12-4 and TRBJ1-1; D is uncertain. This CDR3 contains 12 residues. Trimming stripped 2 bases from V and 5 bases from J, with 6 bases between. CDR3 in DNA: TGTGCCAGCAGTTTAAAGGATACTGAAGCTTTCTAT. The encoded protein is CASSLKDTEAFY.

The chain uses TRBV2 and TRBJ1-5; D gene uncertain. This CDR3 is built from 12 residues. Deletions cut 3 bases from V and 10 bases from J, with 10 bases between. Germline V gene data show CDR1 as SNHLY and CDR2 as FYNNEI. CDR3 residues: CASSDEAQPQHF. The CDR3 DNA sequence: TGTGCCAGCAGTGATGAGGCTCAACCCCAGCATTTT.

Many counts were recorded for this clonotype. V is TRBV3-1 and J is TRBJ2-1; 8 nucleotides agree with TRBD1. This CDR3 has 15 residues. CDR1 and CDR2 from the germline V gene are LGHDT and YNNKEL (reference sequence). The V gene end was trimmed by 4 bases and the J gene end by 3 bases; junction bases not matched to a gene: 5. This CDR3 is CASSLGRGHYNEQFF. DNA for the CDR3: TGTGCCAGCAGCCTGGGCAGGGGGCACTACAATGAGCAGTTCTTC.

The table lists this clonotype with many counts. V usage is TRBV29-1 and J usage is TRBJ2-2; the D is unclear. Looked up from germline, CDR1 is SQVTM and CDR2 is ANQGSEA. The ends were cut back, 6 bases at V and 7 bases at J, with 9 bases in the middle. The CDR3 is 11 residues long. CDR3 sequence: CSVANGGELFF. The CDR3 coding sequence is TGCAGCGTGGCAAACGGCGGGGAGCTGTTTTTT.

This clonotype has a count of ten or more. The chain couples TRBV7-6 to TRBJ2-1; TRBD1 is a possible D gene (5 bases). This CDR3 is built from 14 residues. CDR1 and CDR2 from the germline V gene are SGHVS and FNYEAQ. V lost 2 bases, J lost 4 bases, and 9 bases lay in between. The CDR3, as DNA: TGTGCCAGCAGCTTAACAGGTCCTTACAATGAGCAGTTCTTC. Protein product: CASSLTGPYNEQFF.

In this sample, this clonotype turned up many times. This CDR3 reads CSASTGAGEEQYV. CDR3 in DNA: TGCAGTGCTAGTACAGGGGCTGGGGAGGAGCAGTACGTC. This chain joins TRBV20-1 and TRBJ2-7, with 7 bases lining up with TRBD1. The germline V gene has CDR1 DFQATT and CDR2 SNEGSKA (reference sequence). V lost 3 bases, J lost 7 bases, and 9 bases stayed unmatched. This CDR3 is 13 amino acids long.